Listed here are 14 T cell receptor beta chains from one sample, sequenced in a study of tissue T cells after allogeneic stem cell transplantation. The data were produced by immunoSEQ multiplex PCR, yet TCRdb's version contains in-frame clones alone and is incomplete. The sample yields 10,000 or so clones, 50% to 70% seen once. Sample: tissue from the ileum, taken at autopsy. All receptors derive from a woman aged 18 to 55 with breast cancer.

This rearrangement joins TRBV5-1 to TRBJ2-5, with a weak D call TRBD2 (5 bases). CDR1 and CDR2 (germline): SGHRS, YFSETQ. Deletions cut 1 base from V and 2 bases from J, with 9 bases between. The CDR3 runs to 14 residues. Here the CDR3 reads CASSLTEVQETQYF. The CDR3 nucleotides are TGCGCCAGCAGCTTGACGGAGGTTCAAGAGACCCAGTACTTC.

The J gene is TRBJ2-7, the V gene TRBV11-2, with D hard to call. Germline V lookup: CDR1 SGHAT, CDR2 FQNNGV. CDR3 size: 13 residues. V dropped 4 bases and J dropped 2 bases, with 9 bases sitting between them. The DNA of the CDR3 is TGTGCCAGCAGCTCTGGGCCCACCTACGAGCAGTACTTC. This codes for CASSSGPTYEQYF.

The chain uses TRBV4-3 and TRBJ1-4; D is undetermined. Germline CDR1 LGHNA, CDR2 YSLEER. V shed 1 base and J shed 4 bases, with 10 bases lying between them. The CDR3 loop spans 15 amino acids. CDR3 nucleotide sequence: TGCGCCAGCAGCCAAGTCCTGGACCTTAATGAAAAACTGTTTTTT. Translation gives CASSQVLDLNEKLFF.

This clone was counted between two and nine times. This chain links TRBV3-1 (or the pseudogene TRBV3-2) with TRBJ2-5; 8 nucleotides align to TRBD2. The CDR3 consists of 14 residues. The J segment lost 3 bases and the V segment lost 4 bases, leaving 4 bases of the junction unmatched. CDR1 is LGHDT, CDR2 YNNKEL, per germline (reference sequence). The CDR3 reads CASSLNSGEETQYF. DNA of the CDR3: TGTGCCAGCAGCCTCAATAGCGGGGAAGAGACCCAGTACTTC.

This clone appeared a few times. The chain employs TRBV28 and TRBJ1-5; 9 bases are a match to TRBD1. The CDR3 extends over 14 amino acids. The germline V gene has CDR1 MDHEN and CDR2 SYDVKM. V was pared by 6 bases and J by 5 bases, with 5 bases of the junction left unmatched. The chain's CDR3 is CASSVTGGDQPQHF. The CDR3, as DNA: TGTGCCAGCAGCGTGACAGGGGGGGATCAGCCCCAGCATTTT.

This chain links TRBV4-1 with TRBJ2-7; D is uncertain. The CDR3 loop spans 14 amino acids. CDR1 is MGHRA, CDR2 YSYEKL, per germline. V dropped 1 base and J dropped 4 bases, with 11 bases sitting between them. CDR3 in DNA: TGCGCCAGCAGCCAAGTAAGCGATGGATACGAGCAGTACTTC. This sequence encodes CASSQVSDGYEQYF.

The chain combines TRBV28 with TRBJ2-1, with 7 bases identical to TRBD2. The germline V gene has CDR1 MDHEN and CDR2 SYDVKM. The length of the CDR3 is 16 residues. V lost 6 bases and J lost 0; bases outside the gene matches: 8. CDR3 nucleotides: TGTGCCAGCAGCCCGCGACAGCGGGACTCCTACAATGAGCAGTTCTTC. Its protein is CASSPRQRDSYNEQFF.

The table lists this clone with a count of one. The chain recombines TRBV11-3 with TRBJ2-5; D is perhaps TRBD2 (5 bases). V gave up 5 bases and J gave up 5 bases, with 15 bases separating them. Germline loops: CDR1 SGHNT, CDR2 YENEEA. There are 14 residues in the CDR3. CDR3 in DNA: TGTGCCAGCAGCCCAGGTCCCCCGGGGGAGACCCAGTACTTC. Amino acids: CASSPGPPGETQYF.

The rearrangement links TRBV5-1 to TRBJ2-5; 9 nucleotides align to TRBD2. J gave up 4 bases and V 3 bases, and 7 bases lay outside the gene matches. Germline values: CDR1 SGHRS, CDR2 YFSETQ. This CDR3 contains 15 residues. The chain's CDR3 is CASSSLLAGPETQYF. The CDR3 DNA is TGCGCCAGCAGCTCCCTACTAGCGGGCCCAGAGACCCAGTACTTC.

By share of the sample, this clone is medium-sized (0.01 to 0.1%). The rearrangement uses TRBV6-6 and TRBJ2-7; a possible D gene is TRBD1 (10 bases). CDR1 is MNHNY and CDR2 is SVGAGI in the germline V gene (reference sequence). The CDR3 runs to 16 residues. V dropped 6 bases and J dropped 3 bases, with 21 bases sitting between them. CDR3 sequence: CASRDRGASGVYEQYF. The CDR3 DNA reads as TGTGCCAGCAGGGACAGGGGGGCTAGCGGGGTCTACGAGCAGTACTTC.

To note about this clone: This is likely an artifact of a read error, given a far larger clone one base away. J is TRBJ2-1 and V is TRBV6-1; 9 bases are shared with TRBD2. The CDR3 consists of 12 residues. CDR1 and CDR2 (germline): MNHNS, SASEGT. CDR3 bases: TGTGCCCGCAGGGGCGGGGGGGCCATACAGTTCTTC. As protein: CARRGGGAIQFF.

The chain has TRBV18 and TRBJ2-7; possible D gene TRBD2, 5 bases. The V and J ends lost 3 bases and 3 bases respectively, with 9 bases between them. CDR1 is KGHSH and CDR2 is LQKENI in the germline V gene. The CDR3 consists of 13 residues. CDR3 sequence reads: CASSPQSGYEQYF. CDR3 DNA sequence: TGTGCCAGCTCACCGCAGAGCGGCTACGAGCAGTACTTC.

This clone was picked up one time. This rearrangement joins TRBV5-6 to TRBJ1-1; 8 positions agree with TRBD1. From germline, CDR1 is SGHDT and CDR2 YYEEEE. CDR3 size: 16 residues. V was clipped by 4 bases and J by 2 bases; unmatched bases: 10. This chain's CDR3 is CASSRQGREINTEAFF. Written as DNA, the CDR3 is TGTGCCAGCAGCAGACAGGGGAGAGAAATTAACACTGAAGCTTTCTTT. Combining the CDR3 with reference TRBV5-6 and TRBJ1-1 gives the whole variable domain DAGVTQSPTHLIKTRGQQVTLRCSPKSGHDTVSWYQQALGQGPQFIFQYYEEEERQRGNFPDRFSGHQFPNYSSELNVNALLLGDSALYLCASSRQGREINTEAFFGQGTRLTVV.

The chain employs TRBV18 and TRBJ1-6, with D unclear. V was clipped by 1 base and J by 0 bases, with 7 bases between them. This CDR3 contains 16 residues. Germline V CDR1 and CDR2: KGHSH, LQKENI. CDR3 loop: CASSPQQSSYNSPLHF. The CDR3 coding sequence is TGTGCCAGCTCACCACAGCAGAGCTCCTATAATTCACCCCTCCACTTT.